This is a list of T cell receptor beta chains from one sample in a study of blood T cells in healthy people across ages. TCRdb analysed the 5' RACE reads with MiXCR anew, one entry per CDR3 protein. The sample holds fewer than 1,000,000 distinct CDR3 sequences; roughly 46% are singletons and the top ten take 15% to 20%. The specimen was blood. These receptors were collected from a man aged 80 or over in good health. The CDR3 runs from the conserved cysteine through the conserved F or W. The D gene is left open where the match is weak. Rows give clone size only sometimes, using once, few, many, or a class for an expanded clone.

J,size,V,D,DNA,CDR3
TRBJ2-3,NA,TRBV20-1,NA,TGCAGTGCTAGTAAGGCCCGGACGACCGCTCTCACAGATACGCAGTATTTT,CSASKARTTALTDTQYF
TRBJ2-5,NA,TRBV10-3,NA,TGTGCCATCAGTGAGTCCAGGGGAGGCGAGACCCAGTACTTC,CAISESRGGETQYF
TRBJ2-4,NA,TRBV7-2,TRBD2,TGTGCCAGCAGCAGCGGGACGGTAAAAAACATTCAGTACTTC,CASSSGTVKNIQYF
TRBJ2-5,NA,TRBV25-1,TRBD2,TGTGCCAGCAGTTCCAGCGGGAGCGGACACGATGAGCAGTACTTC,CASSSSGSGHDEQYF
TRBJ2-5,NA,TRBV30,NA,TGTGCCTGGGGATGGAGCAAAGAGACCCAGTACTTC,CAWGWSKETQYF
TRBJ2-2,NA,TRBV3-1,NA,TGTGCCAGCAGCCCCCAGACCGGGGAGCTGTTTTTT,CASSPQTGELFF
TRBJ2-5,NA,TRBV24-1,NA,TGTGCCACCAGTGACCCCGGCAGGGGAGTTGAGACCCAGTACTTC,CATSDPGRGVETQYF
TRBJ2-1,NA,TRBV2,TRBD2,TGTGCCAGCAGGGAACGAACCGGGACTAGCGGCTACAATGAGCAGTTCTTC,CASRERTGTSGYNEQFF
TRBJ2-7,NA,TRBV7-2,TRBD2,TGTGCCAGCAGCCGGGGAGGGAGGGGAAACGAGCAGTACTTC,CASSRGGRGNEQYF
TRBJ2-7,NA,TRBV7-2,NA,TGTGCCAGCAGCCCAACGACAGGACGCGTCAACGAGCAGTACTTC,CASSPTTGRVNEQYF
TRBJ2-1,NA,TRBV12-3/TRBV12-4,NA,TGTGCCAGCAGTTTAGCGTGGGCAAGGGGCAATGAGCAGTTCTTC,CASSLAWARGNEQFF
TRBJ1-5,few,TRBV5-1,NA,TGCGCCAGCAACGGAGCCGGGTTCAATCAGCCCCAGCATTTT,CASNGAGFNQPQHF
TRBJ2-7,few,TRBV30,NA,TGTGCCTGGAAAGTAAGCGCGGTCTCCTACGAGCAGTACTTC,CAWKVSAVSYEQYF
TRBJ2-7,few,TRBV5-1,TRBD2,TGCGCCAGCAGCATGACTAGCGGCTCCTACGAGCAGTACTTC,CASSMTSGSYEQYF
TRBJ2-5,many,TRBV10-3,NA,TGTGCCAGCGCCCTGGGCCAGCAAGAGACCCAGTACTTC,CASALGQQETQYF
TRBJ2-1,NA,TRBV6-6,NA,TGTGCCAGCAGTCGACAAACACCCTCCAATGAGCAGTTCTTC,CASSRQTPSNEQFF
TRBJ2-1,few,TRBV4-1,TRBD2,TGCGCCAGCAGCCCCCTAGCGGGAGAAGTCAATGAGCAGTTCTTC,CASSPLAGEVNEQFF
TRBJ2-3,many,TRBV12-3/TRBV12-4,NA,TGTGCCAGCAGTCCGCGGGACGACAGTCCCACAGATACGCAGTATTTT,CASSPRDDSPTDTQYF
TRBJ1-5,NA,TRBV7-2,NA,TGTGCCAGCAGCTTAGCGCCCGCGGGTGCAGGTCAGCCCCAGCATTTT,CASSLAPAGAGQPQHF
TRBJ2-4,NA,TRBV6-2/TRBV6-3,NA,TGTGCCAGCAGTTACTCAGGGCACCCAGCCAAAAACATTCAGTACTTC,CASSYSGHPAKNIQYF
TRBJ2-3,once,TRBV9,NA,TGTGCCAGCAGCGTGGCCGGGACGAACACAGATACGCAGTATTTT,CASSVAGTNTDTQYF
TRBJ2-7,NA,TRBV12-3/TRBV12-4,TRBD2,TGTGCCAGCAGTACTCATAGCGGGAGAGGATCCTACGAGCAGTACTTC,CASSTHSGRGSYEQYF
TRBJ2-1,many,TRBV7-3,TRBD2,TGTGCCAGCAGCGGACTAGCGGGTCGAGGGAATGAGCAGTTCTTC,CASSGLAGRGNEQFF
TRBJ2-3,NA,TRBV29-1,TRBD1,TGCGCCGTGGCCCGGACAGGGGGTTCTATCACAGATACGCAGTATTTT,CAVARTGGSITDTQYF
TRBJ2-6,NA,TRBV9,NA,TGTGCCAGCAGGAGTTCAGGCTCTGGGGCCAACGTCCTGACTTTC,CASRSSGSGANVLTF
TRBJ1-2,NA,TRBV29-1,NA,TGCAGCGTCCACGGGACACCCGAGGAGTGGTACGGCTACACCTTC,CSVHGTPEEWYGYTF
TRBJ2-5,NA,TRBV20-1,TRBD2,TGCAGTGCTAGAGATCGTGACGGGGGGGGGTTTCGGGAGCAGTACTTC,CSARDRDGGGFREQYF
TRBJ2-7,NA,TRBV6-4,NA,TGTGCCAGCAGTGATCTGATATCAACCGGGGGTGAGCAGTACTTC,CASSDLISTGGEQYF
TRBJ1-1,NA,TRBV12-3/TRBV12-4,NA,TGTGCCAGCAGTTTTATAGGCCGGGGAGCTTTCTTT,CASSFIGRGAFF
TRBJ2-1,NA,TRBV6-5,TRBD1,TGTGCCAGCCAAACCCAAGGGACAGGGGCAGTCAATGAGCAGTTCTTC,CASQTQGTGAVNEQFF
TRBJ1-2,few,TRBV5-1,NA,TGCGCCAGCAGCCCCGGGGGAGAGTATGGCTACACCTTC,CASSPGGEYGYTF
TRBJ2-6,few,TRBV20-1,NA,TGCAGTGCTAGCGGGCTATCTGGGGCCAACGTCCTGACTTTC,CSASGLSGANVLTF
TRBJ1-4,few,TRBV4-3,NA,TGCGCCAGCAGCCAAGAGAGGGGTCAGCTTGAAAAACTGTTTTTT,CASSQERGQLEKLFF
TRBJ2-1,few,TRBV7-2,NA,TGTGCCAGCAGCTTATTAAGGAACCATGAGCAGTTCTTC,CASSLLRNHEQFF
TRBJ2-6,NA,TRBV5-5,NA,TGTGCCAGCAGCTTGCTTACAGGTTCCTCTGGGGCCAACGTCCTGACTTTC,CASSLLTGSSGANVLTF
TRBJ1-2,NA,TRBV5-1,NA,TGCGCCAGCAGCTTGAGTTGGGATGGCTACACCTTC,CASSLSWDGYTF
TRBJ1-2,NA,TRBV3-1,NA,TGTGCCAGCAGCCAGGGGGCGGGTTCCCCCCATGGCTACACCTTC,CASSQGAGSPHGYTF
TRBJ2-1,few,TRBV7-3,TRBD2,TGTGCCAGCAGCTTAGCTACTAGTCTAGCGGGATACAATGAGCAGTTCTTC,CASSLATSLAGYNEQFF
TRBJ2-2,NA,TRBV12-3/TRBV12-4,TRBD2,TGTGCCAGCAGTTTTGTGCTAGCGGGAACCGGGGAGCTGTTTTTT,CASSFVLAGTGELFF
TRBJ2-3,NA,TRBV7-2,NA,TGTGCCAGCAGCTTAGCGGTGTTGGACAGTCAGTATACGCAGTATTTT,CASSLAVLDSQYTQYF
TRBJ2-1,few,TRBV5-1,NA,TGCGCCAGCAGCTTGGAGGGGGAGATGGCTTTCGATGAGCAGTTCTTC,CASSLEGEMAFDEQFF
TRBJ1-5,NA,TRBV3-1,NA,TGTGCCAGCAGCCAAGTTCCGGGAAATCAGCCCCAGCATTTT,CASSQVPGNQPQHF
TRBJ1-1,NA,TRBV3-1,NA,TGTGCCAGCAGCCAAGCCTGGGGGGGCCTCACTGAAGCTTTCTTT,CASSQAWGGLTEAFF
TRBJ2-7,few,TRBV20-1,TRBD2,TGCAGTGCCGCGACTAGCGGGAGTTTCGAGCAGTACTTC,CSAATSGSFEQYF
TRBJ2-1,NA,TRBV15,NA,TGTGCCACCAGCACATCAGACAATGAGCAGTTCTTC,CATSTSDNEQFF
TRBJ2-1,NA,TRBV7-9,NA,TGTGCCAGCCGCACAGGGAGCGGGATGGATGAGCAGTTCTTC,CASRTGSGMDEQFF
TRBJ2-2,NA,TRBV11-3,NA,TGTGCCAGCAGCTTAGATCAGGCTATAACCGGGGAGCTGTTTTTT,CASSLDQAITGELFF
TRBJ2-5,few,TRBV20-1,NA,TGCAGTGCTAGAGATCACGGACAGCCAAGGGAGACCCAGTACTTC,CSARDHGQPRETQYF
TRBJ2-1,NA,TRBV9,NA,TGTGCCAGCGGGAATTGGGACAATGAGCAGTTCTTC,CASGNWDNEQFF
TRBJ2-7,NA,TRBV10-3,NA,TGTGCCATCAGTGAGGCCGGATCCTACGAGCAGTACTTC,CAISEAGSYEQYF
TRBJ1-1,NA,TRBV29-1,NA,TGCAGCGTTGGAGGGGGGACCCCGAACACTGAAGCTTTCTTT,CSVGGGTPNTEAFF
TRBJ2-1,NA,TRBV6-5,NA,TGTGCCAGCAGGCGCGACGGGGTCAATGAGCAGTTCTTC,CASRRDGVNEQFF
TRBJ2-1,NA,TRBV27,TRBD2,TGTGCCAGCAGCCGACTGGCGGGAGTTGTGGAGGGGCAGTTCTTC,CASSRLAGVVEGQFF
TRBJ2-5,NA,TRBV7-2,TRBD1,TGTGCCAGCAGCTTAACAGGGGCAACTGAGCAGTACTTC,CASSLTGATEQYF
TRBJ2-7,NA,TRBV4-2,NA,TGTGCCAGCAGCCAAGACCAACGGGATGGCGAGCAGTACTTC,CASSQDQRDGEQYF
TRBJ1-4,NA,TRBV4-2,NA,TGTGCCAGCAGCCAAGAAGGGTCAACTAATGAAAAACTGTTTTTT,CASSQEGSTNEKLFF
TRBJ2-7,NA,TRBV3-1,TRBD1,TGTGCCAGCGACCTCACAGGGGGCGGCGAGCAGTACTTC,CASDLTGGGEQYF
TRBJ2-6,NA,TRBV20-1,NA,TGCAGTGCTGCCGGGACACCAAACTCTGGGGCCAACGTCCTGACTTTC,CSAAGTPNSGANVLTF
TRBJ2-3,NA,TRBV9,TRBD2,TGTGCCAGCAGCGGGAACCGTAGCGGGACAACCGCAGATACGCAGTATTTT,CASSGNRSGTTADTQYF
TRBJ2-7,NA,TRBV29-1,NA,TGCAGCGTTGGGGCCTCGGGGCAGGGCTCTAGCGAGCAGTACTTC,CSVGASGQGSSEQYF